This T cell receptor (beta chain) originates from a study of cytomegalovirus exposure and HLA in healthy donors. A word on this clone: Antigen specificity is unknown.

Study outcomes and limitations: First-cohort TCR clusters were later found to tend to co-occur in the 130 or so validation repertoires. The study flagged some 180 TCR beta chains as cytomegalovirus-associated.

This CDR3 has 14 residues. Germline V gene data show CDR1 as MNHNS and CDR2 as SASEGT. With 6 bases removed from V and 1 base from J, the gap between germline ends came to 13 bases. Assay: immunoSEQ multiplex PCR; the TCRdb copy retains only in-frame clones and omits some. The sample consists of fewer than 200,000 clones, 70% to 90% of them appearing once. The clonotype comes from a woman aged 25 to 45 in good health and CMV-seronegative. Sequencing was performed on PBMCs. The chain has TRBV6-1 and TRBJ2-7; D is perhaps TRBD1 (6 bases). The chain's CDR3 is CASRDRDTSYEQYF. The CDR3 nucleotides read TGTGCCAGCAGGGACCGGGACACATCCTACGAGCAGTACTTC.